One sample yielded the 29 T cell receptor beta chains listed below, sequenced in a study of cytomegalovirus exposure and HLA in healthy donors. The PCR contained 60 Vbeta and 13 Jbeta primers. The protocol was immunoSEQ multiplex PCR, while the TCRdb copy is restricted to in-frame clones and leaves out a portion. This sample has fewer than 200,000 clones, with around 75% found just once. Source material: PBMCs. These receptors originate from a woman under 40 in good health and CMV-seronegative.

The CDR3 sequence is CASSLRGAGYNEQFF. Here the CDR3 DNA reads TGTGCCAGCAGCTTACGGGGGGCCGGGTACAATGAGCAGTTCTTC. J is TRBJ2-1 and V is TRBV11-1; possible D gene TRBD2, 7 bases. Germline V CDR1 and CDR2: SGHAT, FQDESV (reference sequence). CDR3 length: 15 residues. The V and J ends lost 2 bases and 4 bases respectively, with 12 bases between them.

This clone was recorded only once. The gene calls are TRBV5-6 and TRBJ2-7, with TRBD2 matching 9 bases. The CDR3 runs 16 residues. Germline CDR1 SGHDT, CDR2 YYEEEE. Trimming took 2 bases from V and 0 from J; bases not matched to a gene: 6. CDR3 in DNA: TGTGCCAGCAGCTTTAGGCTAGCGGGGAGCTCCTACGAGCAGTACTTC. Translation gives CASSFRLAGSSYEQYF. Full variable domain (missing parts from reference TRBV5-6 and TRBJ2-7): DAGVTQSPTHLIKTRGQQVTLRCSPKSGHDTVSWYQQALGQGPQFIFQYYEEEERQRGNFPDRFSGHQFPNYSSELNVNALLLGDSALYLCASSFRLAGSSYEQYFGPGTRLTVT.

The V and J genes are TRBV9 and TRBJ1-3, with D hard to call. This CDR3 has 16 residues. Trimming cost V 2 bases and J 1 base, with 13 bases left between them. Germline CDR1 SGDLS, CDR2 YYNGEE. The CDR3 loop reads CASSVSPTGSGNTIYF. The CDR3 nucleotides read TGTGCCAGCAGCGTGTCCCCGACCGGGTCTGGAAACACCATATATTTT.

This chain links TRBV6-4 with TRBJ1-1; possibly TRBD1 for D (5 bases). V was clipped by 0 bases and J by 6 bases, with 8 bases between them. The CDR3 is 13 amino acids. Germline assignment: CDR1 MRHNA and CDR2 SNTAGT. The CDR3 loop reads CASSDSIGAEAFF. The CDR3 DNA sequence: TGTGCCAGCAGTGACTCGATAGGGGCTGAAGCTTTCTTT.

A few counts support this clone. This chain links TRBV7-8 with TRBJ1-1, with D maybe TRBD1 (5 bases). The V gene's germline CDR1 is SGHVS and CDR2 FQNEAQ. This CDR3 contains 13 residues. V lost 6 bases to trimming and J lost 11 bases, with 19 bases between them. CDR3 sequence (DNA): TGTGCCAGCAGACCATTTACGGATCGGGGGGCTTTCTTT. Encoded protein: CASRPFTDRGAFF.

The chain links TRBV29-1 to TRBJ2-3, with D possibly TRBD1 on 6 matching bases. The germline CDR1 and CDR2 sequences are SQVTM and ANQGSEA. This CDR3 is 16 amino acids long. The V end lost 6 bases, the J end lost 2 bases, and 21 bases lay between the germline ends. In nucleotides, the CDR3 is TGCAGCGTATCGCGTCTACAGGGATTTAACACAGATACGCAGTATTTT. Its protein is CSVSRLQGFNTDTQYF.

The chain joins TRBV5-1 to TRBJ2-5, with D perhaps TRBD2 (5 bases). The DNA end lines up better with TRBJ2-7; the J call may be wrong. The length of the CDR3 is 14 residues. The germline CDR1 and CDR2 sequences are SGHRS and YFSETQ. The chain's CDR3 is CASSLFGSRDEQYF. The CDR3, as DNA: TGCGCCAGCAGCCTCTTTGGGAGTCGCGACGAGCAGTACTTC.

This sequence joins TRBV27 and TRBJ2-2; maybe TRBD2 (6 bases). Germline CDR1 reads MNHEY; CDR2 reads SMNVEV (reference sequence). This CDR3 has 14 residues. Deletions cut 3 bases from V and 4 bases from J, with 9 bases between. CDR3 protein: CASSLAGLTGELFF. CDR3 in DNA: TGTGCCAGCAGTTTGGCGGGACTCACCGGGGAGCTGTTTTTT.

V usage is TRBV5-1 and J usage is TRBJ2-7; perhaps TRBD2 as D (6 bases). The V gene lost 3 bases and the J gene lost 3 bases, with 16 bases spanning the gap. From germline, CDR1 is SGHRS and CDR2 YFSETQ. The CDR3 is made up of 15 amino acids. Here the CDR3 reads CASSSPSGGNYEQYF. CDR3 in DNA: TGCGCCAGCAGCTCCCCCTCCGGCGGGAACTACGAGCAGTACTTC.

The J gene is TRBJ2-2, the V gene TRBV19; TRBD2 matches 8 bases. CDR3 size: 16 residues. From germline, CDR1 is LNHDA and CDR2 SQIVND (reference sequence). The V gene end was trimmed by 8 bases and the J gene end by 5 bases; junction bases not matched to a gene: 13. The CDR3: CASRYGAGGITGELFF. DNA for the CDR3: TGTGCCAGTCGGTACGGGGCGGGAGGCATAACCGGGGAGCTGTTTTTT.

The chain uses TRBV5-6 and TRBJ2-3; 7 bases match TRBD1. CDR3 length: 14 amino acids. The V gene end was trimmed by 1 base and the J gene end by 6 bases; junction bases not matched to a gene: 5. Germline V gene lookup returns CDR1 SGHDT and CDR2 YYEEEE. CDR3 nucleotides: TGTGCCAGCAGCTTGACAGGGGAAGGGGATACGCAGTATTTT. It yields the protein CASSLTGEGDTQYF.

The rearrangement links TRBV5-1 to TRBJ2-3, with 7 positions matching TRBD1. The CDR3 loop spans 15 amino acids. J gave up 0 bases and V 4 bases, and 5 bases lay outside the gene matches. CDR1 is SGHRS, CDR2 YFSETQ, per germline. The CDR3 region is CASSAGTASTDTQYF. In DNA, the CDR3 is TGCGCCAGCAGCGCCGGGACAGCTAGCACAGATACGCAGTATTTT.

The chain has TRBV9 and TRBJ1-5, with a tentative D call TRBD1 (5 bases). The CDR3 runs 12 residues. CDR1 and CDR2 (germline): SGDLS, YYNGEE. V was cut by 5 bases and J by 3 bases, with 6 bases left in between. The CDR3 sequence is CASRDTNQPQHF. The CDR3 DNA reads TGTGCCAGCAGGGACACCAATCAGCCCCAGCATTTT.

This chain uses TRBV14 with TRBJ1-1; D is possibly TRBD1 (5 bases). The germline V and J ends were trimmed by 0 bases and 4 bases, with 9 bases remaining between them. This CDR3 comprises 14 residues. CDR1 and CDR2 (germline): SGHDN, FVKESK. The CDR3 reads CASSQEVGGTEAFF. CDR3 nucleotide sequence: TGTGCCAGCAGCCAAGAAGTCGGGGGCACTGAAGCTTTCTTT. Full variable domain (missing parts from reference TRBV14 and TRBJ1-1): EAGVTQFPSHSVIEKGQTVTLRCDPISGHDNLYWYRRVMGKEIKFLLHFVKESKQDESGMPNNRFLAERTGGTYSTLKVQPAELEDSGVYFCASSQEVGGTEAFFGQGTRLTVV.

This chain links TRBV7-2 with TRBJ2-7; 10 bases are a match to TRBD2. V lost 3 bases and J lost 5; bases outside the gene matches: 13. CDR1 SGHTA and CDR2 FQGNSA come from the germline V gene. The CDR3 length is 17 residues. Written as DNA, the CDR3 is TGTGCCAGCAGCTTCTCGTCTCTTACTAGCGGGATCCACGAGCAGTACTTC. Its protein product is CASSFSSLTSGIHEQYF.

The rearrangement joins TRBV7-9 to TRBJ2-1; 13 bases are shared with TRBD2. V was clipped by 4 bases and J by 3 bases; unmatched bases: 6. CDR3 size: 17 residues. Germline CDR1 is SEHNR and CDR2 is FQNEAQ (reference sequence). Written as DNA, the CDR3 is TGTGCCAGCAGCTCCCCCCGGACTAGCGGGAGCTACAATGAGCAGTTCTTC. Its translation is CASSSPRTSGSYNEQFF.

This rearrangement joins TRBV9 to TRBJ2-5; tentatively, D is TRBD1 (5 bases). The J call is in doubt because the DNA end fits TRBJ2-7 better. This CDR3 is 14 amino acids long. The germline gives CDR1 SGDLS, CDR2 YYNGEE. The CDR3 sequence is CASSVDGHSYEQYF. DNA of the CDR3: TGTGCCAGCAGCGTAGACGGACACTCCTACGAGCAGTACTTC.

This chain links TRBV4-2 with TRBJ1-2; D remains ambiguous. The CDR3 is 14 amino acids. The germline V and J ends were trimmed by 1 base and 6 bases, with 12 bases remaining between them. The germline CDR1 and CDR2 sequences are LGHNA and YNFKEQ. The CDR3 DNA is TGTGCCAGCAGCCAAGTCGGGGAAAGGGATGGCTACACCTTC. Translating gives CASSQVGERDGYTF.

The chain uses TRBV5-4 and TRBJ2-5; 12 nucleotides match TRBD2. The germline gives CDR1 SGHNT, CDR2 YYREEE (reference sequence). The CDR3 has 15 residues. V gave up 0 bases and J gave up 4 bases; unmatched junction bases: 1. CDR3 in DNA: TGTGCCAGCAGCTTGGAACTAGCGGGAGGAGAGACCCAGTACTTC. It encodes CASSLELAGGETQYF.

The V call is TRBV19, the J call TRBJ2-7, with 8 bases that match TRBD2. With V trimmed by 6 bases and J by 0 bases, 13 bases remained unmatched. The CDR3 contains 17 residues. Looked up from germline, CDR1 is LNHDA and CDR2 is SQIVND (reference sequence). CDR3 in amino acids: CASSRVAGPGRSYEQYF. For the CDR3, the DNA is TGTGCCAGTAGCAGGGTAGCGGGGCCGGGACGCTCCTACGAGCAGTACTTC.

The chain recombines TRBV6-5 with TRBJ1-2, with 7 bases matching TRBD1. This CDR3 has 14 amino acids. The J segment lost 3 bases and the V segment lost 4 bases, leaving 5 bases of the junction unmatched. Per the germline V gene, CDR1 is MNHEY and CDR2 is SVGAGI. CDR3 bases: TGTGCCAGCAGTTTACAGGGGAGAGACTATGGCTACACCTTC. This gives the protein CASSLQGRDYGYTF.

The chain combines TRBV6-6 with TRBJ2-2; D is perhaps TRBD2 (5 bases). CDR1 and CDR2 (germline): MNHNY, SVGAGI (reference sequence). The V gene lost 2 bases and the J gene lost 4 bases, with 14 bases spanning the gap. The CDR3 loop spans 16 amino acids. The CDR3 bases are TGTGCCAGCAGTTACCGCGGCGAGGGCCCCACCGGGGAGCTGTTTTTT. Protein: CASSYRGEGPTGELFF.

J is TRBJ2-5 and V is TRBV2; 12 nucleotides align to TRBD2. The DNA end is more similar to TRBJ2-7, so the J call may be wrong. The CDR3 extends over 14 amino acids. In germline, CDR1 is SNHLY, CDR2 FYNNEI. As DNA, the CDR3 is TGTGCCAGCAGTGGGACTAGCGGGGCCTACGAGCAGTACTTC. It yields the protein CASSGTSGAYEQYF.

The chain couples TRBV18 to TRBJ2-7; D may be TRBD2 (5 bases). Germline CDR1 is KGHSH and CDR2 is LQKENI. The CDR3 totals 14 residues. The V end lost 4 bases, the J end lost 4 bases, and 14 bases lay between the germline ends. The CDR3: CASSRGLVGYEQYF. CDR3 in DNA: TGTGCCAGCTCACGCGGACTGGTGGGGTACGAGCAGTACTTC.

The chain combines TRBV7-9 with TRBJ2-3, with TRBD2 matching over 8 bases. This CDR3 has 15 amino acids. The V segment lost 5 bases and the J segment 4 bases; nucleotides outside the gene matches: 8. Per the germline V gene, CDR1 is SEHNR and CDR2 is FQNEAQ (reference sequence). CDR3 sequence reads: CASSAGLAAADTQYF. The CDR3 nucleotides are TGTGCCAGCAGCGCCGGACTAGCAGCAGCAGATACGCAGTATTTT.

V and J are TRBV10-1 and TRBJ2-1, with a tentative D call TRBD2 (6 bases). V gave up 9 bases and J gave up 2 bases, with 17 bases separating them. This CDR3 has 15 amino acids. Per germline, CDR1 WNHNN and CDR2 SYGVQD (reference sequence). The CDR3 DNA is TGCGCCAGGAAACCTCGGGAGAGCGCCTACAATGAGCAGTTCTTC. Amino acids: CARKPRESAYNEQFF.

The chain is built from TRBV27 and TRBJ1-3; 11 bases map to TRBD1. The length of the CDR3 is 15 residues. The ends lost 4 bases at V and 7 bases at J; junction bases unmatched: 6. The germline V gene has CDR1 MNHEY and CDR2 SMNVEV (reference sequence). In DNA, the CDR3 is TGTGCCAGCAGTTCACGGACAGGGGGCGGGAACACCATATATTTT. This codes for CASSSRTGGGNTIYF.

The V call is TRBV9, the J call TRBJ2-4; maybe TRBD2 (5 bases). This CDR3 region has 15 residues. Germline V gene sequence: CDR1 SGDLS, CDR2 YYNGEE. V dropped 5 bases and J dropped 2 bases, with 14 bases sitting between them. This CDR3 reads CASRHPGVTKNIQYF. The CDR3 DNA sequence: TGTGCCAGCAGGCACCCCGGGGTTACCAAAAACATTCAGTACTTC.

The chain links TRBV7-9 to TRBJ2-5; 10 nucleotides match TRBD2. The assigned J gene may be wrong: the sequence end matches TRBJ2-7 better. Germline CDR1 is SEHNR and CDR2 is FQNEAQ (reference sequence). The CDR3 covers 16 residues. Written as DNA, the CDR3 is TGTGCCAGCAGCTACGCCAGCGGGGGGGTTCCCTACGAGCAGTACTTC. Its protein is CASSYASGGVPYEQYF.